The rows below give T cell receptor beta chains drawn from one sample of a study of blood T cell repertoires in COVID-19. Profiling relied on immunoSEQ multiplex PCR, and the TCRdb table lists in-frame clones only, not all of them. Among more than 250,000 clones listed, roughly 90% were seen once. The material sequenced was peripheral blood. The source of these receptors is a man aged 18 to 35 who had recovered from COVID-19. Both conserved end residues are part of each CDR3. A D gene is named only where the DNA matches it firmly. Where a row states a size, it is once, few, many or the class of an expanded clone; other rows omit it.

J: TRBJ2-1
D: TRBD1
V: TRBV10-3
size: NA
DNA: TGTGCCATCAGTGAGTGGGACAGGTCGAATGAGCAGTTCTTC
CDR3: CAISEWDRSNEQFF

J: TRBJ2-7
D: TRBD1
V: TRBV24-1
size: once
DNA: TGTGCCACCAGACAGGGGGATGGGTCCTACGAGCAGTACTTC
CDR3: CATRQGDGSYEQYF

J: TRBJ1-1
D: NA
V: TRBV6-2/TRBV6-3
size: NA
DNA: TGTGCCAGCAGTATAAACGCTCCAGGGGTAAGCACTGAAGCTTTCTTT
CDR3: CASSINAPGVSTEAFF

J: TRBJ2-7
D: NA
V: TRBV6-5
size: NA
DNA: TGTGCCAGCAGTTTCGACAGAGGAGACGAGCAGTACTTC
CDR3: CASSFDRGDEQYF

J: TRBJ1-1
D: TRBD1
V: TRBV6-5
size: NA
DNA: TGTGCCAGCAGCACTAGGGGGCCGACTGAAGCTTTCTTT
CDR3: CASSTRGPTEAFF

J: TRBJ1-1
D: NA
V: TRBV12-3/TRBV12-4
size: NA
DNA: TGTGCCAGCAGTTTACGACAAGGAACTGAAGCTTTCTTT
CDR3: CASSLRQGTEAFF

J: TRBJ2-1
D: TRBD2
V: TRBV11-1
size: NA
DNA: TGTGCCAGCAGCTACACACTAGCGGGACCCTACAATGAGCAGTTCTTC
CDR3: CASSYTLAGPYNEQFF

J: TRBJ2-3
D: NA
V: TRBV30
size: NA
DNA: TGTGCCTGGAGTAGGGGGGGGGCCTCCTTAGGCGCAGATACGCAGTATTTT
CDR3: CAWSRGGASLGADTQYF

J: TRBJ1-1
D: NA
V: TRBV6-5
size: NA
DNA: TGTGCCAGCACGACAGGTTTGGACACTGAAGCTTTCTTT
CDR3: CASTTGLDTEAFF

J: TRBJ1-2
D: TRBD1
V: TRBV29-1
size: once
DNA: TGCAGCGTTGAGACAGGGGAAGACTACTACTATGGCTACACCTTC
CDR3: CSVETGEDYYYGYTF

J: TRBJ1-1
D: TRBD1
V: TRBV3-1/TRBV3-2
size: NA
DNA: TGTGCCAGCAGTTGGATCGGGGCAGGGGGCCCGGAAGCTTTCTTT
CDR3: CASSWIGAGGPEAFF

J: TRBJ1-2
D: NA
V: TRBV5-1
size: NA
DNA: TGCGCCAGCAGCTTGGAGCGTTCCTTCTATGGCTACACCTTC
CDR3: CASSLERSFYGYTF

J: TRBJ2-7
D: NA
V: TRBV15
size: once
DNA: TGTGCCACCTCTCCGCTGTGGGGCGAAGGGTACGAGCAGTACTTC
CDR3: CATSPLWGEGYEQYF

J: TRBJ2-7
D: NA
V: TRBV5-4
size: NA
DNA: TGTGCCAGCAGCTTGGCCCAGGGAAGGCACGGTTACGAGCAGTACTTC
CDR3: CASSLAQGRHGYEQYF

J: TRBJ2-7
D: TRBD2
V: TRBV4-2
size: NA
DNA: TGTGCCAGCAGCCTAGAGGGGACTAGCGGGACCTACGAGCAGTACTTC
CDR3: CASSLEGTSGTYEQYF

J: TRBJ1-1
D: NA
V: TRBV5-6
size: NA
DNA: TGTGCCAGCGGAACAGGGCCAGAAGCTTTCTTT
CDR3: CASGTGPEAFF

J: TRBJ2-1
D: NA
V: TRBV24-1
size: NA
DNA: TGTGCCACCGCTGGAGGGGGGGAGCCTGAGCAGTTCTTC
CDR3: CATAGGGEPEQFF

J: TRBJ1-2
D: NA
V: TRBV18
size: NA
DNA: TGTGCCAGCTCACCTGGCCCGCGGGACTATGGCTACACCTTC
CDR3: CASSPGPRDYGYTF

J: TRBJ1-4
D: NA
V: TRBV3-1/TRBV3-2
size: NA
DNA: TGTGCCAGCAGAAACCGAACGGGACTGACTAATGAAAAACTGTTTTTT
CDR3: CASRNRTGLTNEKLFF

J: TRBJ2-3
D: NA
V: TRBV28
size: NA
DNA: TGTGCCAGCAGTTTGGACGGGAAGACGCAGTATTTT
CDR3: CASSLDGKTQYF

J: TRBJ2-7
D: TRBD1
V: TRBV2
size: NA
DNA: TGTGCCAGCAGAGAGGACAGGCCCGCCACCTACGAGCAGTACTTC
CDR3: CASREDRPATYEQYF

J: TRBJ2-7
D: NA
V: TRBV23-1
size: NA
DNA: TGCGCCAGCAGTCAATCGGAGGCAGACGAGCAGTACTTC
CDR3: CASSQSEADEQYF

J: TRBJ2-1
D: NA
V: TRBV5-1
size: once
DNA: TGCGCCAGCAGCTTTGACAGGTGGTACAATGAGCAGTTCTTC
CDR3: CASSFDRWYNEQFF

J: TRBJ1-1
D: NA
V: TRBV5-1
size: once
DNA: TGCGCCAGCAGCTTTTCCTTTAACACTGAAGCTTTCTTT
CDR3: CASSFSFNTEAFF

J: TRBJ1-5
D: TRBD1
V: TRBV19
size: NA
DNA: TGTGCCAGTATGACGACAGGGGGCGGCAATCAGCCCCAGCATTTT
CDR3: CASMTTGGGNQPQHF

J: TRBJ2-7
D: TRBD1
V: TRBV5-1
size: NA
DNA: TGCGCCAGCAGCGGGATGGACAGGGGGGAGGAGCAGTACTTC
CDR3: CASSGMDRGEEQYF

J: TRBJ1-1
D: NA
V: TRBV29-1
size: NA
DNA: TGCAGCGCCTGGGACACCAACGGGAACACTGAAGCTTTCTTT
CDR3: CSAWDTNGNTEAFF

J: TRBJ1-2
D: TRBD1
V: TRBV6-5
size: NA
DNA: TGTGCCAGCAGTTACTCGATCCAGGGGGATATCTATGGCTACACCTTC
CDR3: CASSYSIQGDIYGYTF

J: TRBJ2-1
D: TRBD2
V: TRBV11-2
size: NA
DNA: TGTGCCAGCAGCTTAGCCGGGACTAGCCACAGTGAGCAGTTCTTC
CDR3: CASSLAGTSHSEQFF

J: TRBJ2-2
D: TRBD2
V: TRBV9
size: NA
DNA: TGTGCCAGCAGCGTCTCCGGGACTAGCGGGAACACCGGGGAGCTGTTTTTT
CDR3: CASSVSGTSGNTGELFF

J: TRBJ1-1
D: TRBD1
V: TRBV29-1
size: NA
DNA: TGCAGCGTCCGGGACAGAGAGAACACTGAAGCTTTCTTT
CDR3: CSVRDRENTEAFF

J: TRBJ2-6
D: TRBD2
V: TRBV6-6
size: NA
DNA: TGTGCCAGCAGTCCCCCTCGGACTAGCGGTTCTTCCTCTGGGGCCAACGTCCTGACTTTC
CDR3: CASSPPRTSGSSSGANVLTF

J: TRBJ2-7
D: TRBD2
V: TRBV5-1
size: NA
DNA: TGCGCCAGCAGCTTGGTTGGTAGCGGGTTTTACGAGCAGTACTTC
CDR3: CASSLVGSGFYEQYF

J: TRBJ2-7
D: TRBD1
V: TRBV5-1
size: NA
DNA: TGCGCCAGCAGCCAAAACTTTGGGACAGTGGGTACCTACGAGCAGTACTTC
CDR3: CASSQNFGTVGTYEQYF

J: TRBJ1-2
D: TRBD1
V: TRBV10-3
size: NA
DNA: TGTGCCATCAGTGAATCTGGGACAGGGGGAAGGTCTGATGGCTACACCTTC
CDR3: CAISESGTGGRSDGYTF

J: TRBJ2-5
D: TRBD1
V: TRBV7-2
size: NA
DNA: TGTGCCAGCAGCTTAATGGGGACAGGGGAAGAGACCCAGTACTTC
CDR3: CASSLMGTGEETQYF

J: TRBJ1-2
D: TRBD1
V: TRBV4-3
size: NA
DNA: TGCGCCAGCAGCCAGTGGGACAGCGTCAACTATGGCTACACCTTC
CDR3: CASSQWDSVNYGYTF

J: TRBJ2-2
D: NA
V: TRBV19
size: NA
DNA: TGTGCCAGTACTCCCAAAGGGGTAACCGGGGAGCTGTTTTTT
CDR3: CASTPKGVTGELFF